These 19 T cell receptor beta chains came from one sample sequenced in a study of cytomegalovirus exposure and HLA in healthy donors. 60 Vbeta and 13 Jbeta primers were used in PCR. Sequencing used immunoSEQ multiplex PCR; TCRdb keeps in-frame clones, though not all of them. The sample records around 93,000 clones, approximately 60% being singletons. The sequencing sample was made of PBMCs. The receptors stem from a boy aged 10-17 years in good health and CMV-seropositive.

V gene TRBV7-2 combines with J gene TRBJ2-1; 9 bases fit TRBD2. Trimming took 7 bases from V and 5 from J; bases not matched to a gene: 9. The length of the CDR3 is 15 residues. From germline, CDR1 is SGHTA and CDR2 FQGNSA. The CDR3 DNA follows: TGTGCCAGCATGCCTGGACTAGCGCAGAACAATGAGCAGTTCTTC. Protein sequence: CASMPGLAQNNEQFF.

The J gene is TRBJ1-4, the V gene TRBV28; 10 bases map to TRBD1. Germline-derived CDR1 and CDR2 are MDHEN and SYDVKM. With V trimmed by 5 bases and J by 5 bases, 5 bases remained unmatched. The length of the CDR3 is 15 residues. CDR3: CASSPLGQGNEKLFF. DNA for the CDR3: TGTGCCAGCAGTCCCCTGGGACAGGGGAATGAAAAACTGTTTTTT.

This sequence joins TRBV5-1 and TRBJ2-6, with 7 bases identical to TRBD1. Germline V CDR1 and CDR2: SGHRS, YFSETQ. CDR3 length: 15 amino acids. J lost 2 bases, V lost 5 bases, and 4 bases had no gene match. The CDR3: CASRSQGAGANVLTF. The CDR3 DNA follows: TGCGCCAGCAGGAGCCAGGGGGCTGGGGCCAACGTCCTGACTTTC.

This clone was seen a few times. The chain has TRBV5-1 and TRBJ2-7; 7 bases are a match to TRBD2. The CDR3 loop spans 14 amino acids. Trimming removed 2 bases from V and 3 bases from J; junction bases left unmatched: 5. Germline CDR1 reads SGHRS; CDR2 reads YFSETQ. The CDR3 bases are TGCGCCAGCAGCTTAGGGAGGGAGGGCTACGAGCAGTACTTC. It yields the protein CASSLGREGYEQYF.

The chain links TRBV6-5 to TRBJ1-2; 7 bases match TRBD1. J lost 0 bases, V lost 6 bases, and 7 bases had no gene match. Looked up from germline, CDR1 is MNHEY and CDR2 is SVGAGI. There are 15 residues in the CDR3. The CDR3 DNA follows: TGTGCCAGCAGCCGCGGACAGGAGTCTAACTATGGCTACACCTTC. It is translated as CASSRGQESNYGYTF.

The chain uses TRBV30 and TRBJ1-6, with D maybe TRBD1 (6 bases). The CDR3 runs 15 residues. Germline V gene sequence: CDR1 GTSNPN, CDR2 SVGIG (reference sequence). V was cut by 5 bases and J by 9 bases, with 20 bases left in between. CDR3: CAWHVQGPRGSPLHF. The CDR3 DNA reads as TGTGCCTGGCACGTTCAGGGCCCCAGGGGTTCACCCCTCCACTTT.

This clone was counted a few times. The chain is built from TRBV9 and TRBJ2-6; possibly TRBD2 for D (5 bases). Per the germline V gene, CDR1 is SGDLS and CDR2 is YYNGEE. The ends were cut back, 0 bases at V and 4 bases at J, with 11 bases in the middle. There are 16 residues in the CDR3. This CDR3 is CASSVAGGQGANVLTF. The CDR3 DNA sequence: TGTGCCAGCAGCGTAGCCGGAGGCCAGGGGGCCAACGTCCTGACTTTC.

This clone turned up a few times. The genes are TRBV5-6 and TRBJ1-1, with D perhaps matching TRBD1 (6 bases). This CDR3 region has 12 residues. Germline values: CDR1 SGHDT, CDR2 YYEEEE. V dropped 4 bases and J dropped 7 bases, with 11 bases sitting between them. This chain's CDR3 is CASSVDRSEAFF. The CDR3 DNA reads as TGTGCCAGCAGCGTTGACAGGAGTGAAGCTTTCTTT.

The rearrangement joins TRBV27 to TRBJ2-7; a weak D match, TRBD1 (6 bases). V was pared by 1 base and J by 6 bases, with 16 bases between. The germline V gene has CDR1 MNHEY and CDR2 SMNVEV (reference sequence). The CDR3 is 15 residues long. The CDR3 DNA follows: TGTGCCAGCAGTTTATGGGCAGGGGTTTTGTGCGAGCAGTACTTC. Translating it yields CASSLWAGVLCEQYF.

This clone came up a few times. This rearrangement joins TRBV4-3 to TRBJ1-4; 7 bases match TRBD1. The CDR3 has 17 amino acids. V shed 1 base, J shed 0 bases, and the junction held 5 bases outside the gene matches. Germline V gene data show CDR1 as LGHNA and CDR2 as YSLEER. The CDR3 region is CASSQAGGRATNEKLFF. The CDR3 DNA is TGCGCCAGCAGCCAAGCAGGGGGAAGGGCAACTAATGAAAAACTGTTTTTT.

The gene calls are TRBV19 and TRBJ1-1; 8 bases are a match to TRBD1. The CDR3 spans 16 residues. The V gene's germline CDR1 is LNHDA and CDR2 SQIVND (reference sequence). The junction had 10 bases not matched to a gene; V was cut back by 1 base and J by 6 bases. CDR3: CASSIAGAGGNPEAFF. The DNA of the CDR3 is TGTGCCAGTAGTATAGCTGGAGCAGGGGGCAACCCTGAAGCTTTCTTT. The complete variable domain, with remaining parts taken from reference TRBV19 and TRBJ1-1, reads DGGITQSPKYLFRKEGQNVTLSCEQNLNHDAMYWYRQDPGQGLRLIYYSQIVNDFQKGDIAEGYSVSREKKESFPLTVTSAQKNPTAFYLCASSIAGAGGNPEAFFGQGTRLTVV.

About this clone: The junction shows a germline mismatch at one end, possibly a read error. The chain uses TRBV25-1 and TRBJ1-2, with D maybe TRBD1 (5 bases). The germline CDR1 and CDR2 sequences are MGHDK and SYGVNS. The CDR3 runs to 13 residues. The DNA for the CDR3 is TGTGCCAGCACGGCAGGGTGGGCCTATGGCTACCCCTTC. It specifies CASTAGWAYGYPF.

The chain uses TRBV5-4 and TRBJ2-3, with D possibly matching TRBD2 (5 bases). This CDR3 spans 13 amino acids. Germline assignment: CDR1 SGHNT and CDR2 YYREEE (reference sequence). The V end lost 4 bases, the J end lost 5 bases, and 11 bases lay between the germline ends. The CDR3 bases are TGTGCCAGCAGCCTTCCACGGGGAGATACGCAGTATTTT. This gives the protein CASSLPRGDTQYF. The full variable domain, in which reference TRBV5-4 and TRBJ2-3 provide the parts outside the CDR3, is ETGVTQSPTHLIKTRGQQVTLRCSSQSGHNTVSWYQQALGQGPQFIFQYYREEENGRGNFPPRFSGLQFPNYSSELNVNALELDDSALYLCASSLPRGDTQYFGPGTRLTVL.

This clone was found a few times. The V call is TRBV4-1, the J call TRBJ1-2, with TRBD1 matching 8 bases. Germline V gives CDR1 MGHRA, CDR2 YSYEKL. There are 15 residues in the CDR3. Losses at the gene ends were 1 base for V and 5 bases for J; bases not matched to a gene: 6. CDR3 sequence reads: CASSQVHRGDYGYTF. The CDR3 bases are TGCGCCAGCAGCCAAGTTCACAGGGGGGATTATGGCTACACCTTC.

The rearrangement links TRBV2 to TRBJ2-7; 7 positions match TRBD1. The V segment lost 4 bases and the J segment 7 bases; nucleotides outside the gene matches: 10. Germline assignment: CDR1 SNHLY and CDR2 FYNNEI. The CDR3 runs 14 residues. CDR3: CASSVFRGQGEQYF. For the CDR3, the DNA is TGTGCCAGCAGTGTCTTTAGGGGGCAAGGTGAGCAGTACTTC.

The table lists this clone with a few counts. The chain combines TRBV11-2 with TRBJ1-1; a possible D gene is TRBD1 (5 bases). The V end lost 4 bases, the J end lost 4 bases, and 16 bases lay between the germline ends. This CDR3 has 15 amino acids. Germline V gene sequence: CDR1 SGHAT, CDR2 FQNNGV. The CDR3 DNA follows: TGTGCCAGCAGCTCGTTCTGGGGCGGTAGCACTGAAGCTTTCTTT. It translates to CASSSFWGGSTEAFF.

J is TRBJ1-1 and V is TRBV6-6; unclear D gene. Trimming pared 6 bases from V and 4 bases from J, leaving 15 bases between. Looked up from germline, CDR1 is MNHNY and CDR2 is SVGAGI (reference sequence). This CDR3 contains 14 residues. CDR3 in DNA: TGTGCCAGCAGGCAACCCGCAAGTAGCACTGAAGCTTTCTTT. Amino acids: CASRQPASSTEAFF.

This clone was seen a few times. The chain couples TRBV29-1 to TRBJ2-2; 8 positions agree with TRBD1. In germline, CDR1 is SQVTM, CDR2 ANQGSEA. V dropped 2 bases and J dropped 6; count of bases not matched to a gene: 5. The CDR3 extends over 14 amino acids. CDR3 residues: CSVESTGGPGELFF. For the CDR3, the DNA is TGCAGCGTTGAAAGTACAGGGGGACCCGGGGAGCTGTTTTTT.

The chain combines TRBV5-1 with TRBJ2-5; 8 bases align to TRBD1. The J segment lost 3 bases and the V segment lost 0 bases, leaving 4 bases of the junction unmatched. Germline CDR1 is SGHRS and CDR2 is YFSETQ. This CDR3 spans 15 amino acids. CDR3 amino acids: CASSLVQGAEETQYF. In DNA, the CDR3 is TGCGCCAGCAGCTTGGTGCAGGGGGCCGAAGAGACCCAGTACTTC.